The 6 T cell receptor beta chains presented below share a single source sample, sequenced in a study of Graves' ophthalmopathy and Graves' hyperthyroidism. Amplified material comprised TCR beta CDR3 regions derived from RNA transcripts. HTBI primers were used in a first-round RT-PCR, which preceded a second-round multiplex PCR. TCRdb ran MiXCR on the multiplex PCR reads and lists one entry per CDR3 protein. The top ten clones hold approximately 7% of a sample with some 380,000 distinct CDR3 sequences, less than 20% of them seen once. Sequencing was performed on peripheral blood. Every receptor here comes from a woman aged 18-29 years with stable Graves' hyperthyroidism.

This clonotype has only a few counts. The genes are TRBV27 and TRBJ2-7, with TRBD1 identical over 7 bases. Trimming cost V 6 bases and J 1 base; bases outside gene matches: 6. Germline V lookup: CDR1 MNHEY, CDR2 SMNVEV (reference sequence). The CDR3 extends over 14 amino acids. The CDR3 DNA reads TGTGCCAGCAGGCTAGGGGGCAATTCCTACGAGCAGTACTTC. Translated, it gives CASRLGGNSYEQYF.

This clonotype was counted once. Just one base apart from a much larger clone, this may be a read error. The V and J genes are TRBV28 and TRBJ1-5; D is undetermined. The CDR3 spans 14 residues. CDR1 and CDR2 from the germline V gene are MDHEN and SYDVKM. The CDR3 sequence: CASRPTHFNQLQHF. CDR3 DNA sequence: TGTGCCAGCAGGCCTACTCATTTCAACCAGCTCCAGCATTTT.

The chain links TRBV12-3 or TRBV12-4 to TRBJ1-1, with 9 bases lining up with TRBD1. The CDR3 loop spans 15 amino acids. The V gene end was trimmed by 6 bases and the J gene end by 1 base; junction bases not matched to a gene: 6. CDR3 in amino acids: CASSPAQGANTEAFF. The CDR3 coding sequence is TGTGCCAGCAGCCCCGCACAGGGGGCGAACACTGAAGCTTTCTTT.

This clonotype was counted many times. The chain employs TRBV24-1 and TRBJ1-2, with TRBD1 as a possible D gene (5 bases). Germline V lookup: CDR1 KGHDR, CDR2 SFDVKD. V gave up 4 bases and J gave up 4 bases, with 9 bases separating them. The CDR3 totals 13 residues. The CDR3 is CATSEDGTYGYTF. In nucleotides, the CDR3 is TGTGCCACCAGTGAAGACGGGACCTATGGCTACACCTTC.

This clonotype was seen at least ten times. J is TRBJ2-7 and V is TRBV20-1, with D unclear. CDR1 and CDR2 from the germline V gene are DFQATT and SNEGSKA (reference sequence). This CDR3 spans 12 amino acids. DNA for the CDR3: TGCAGCCCCCGGACGCTTGACTACGAGCAGTACTTC. It yields the protein CSPRTLDYEQYF.

In its sample, this clonotype was seen a few times. CDR3 in amino acids: CASSYLFKGNTEAFF. As DNA, the CDR3 is TGTGCCAGCAGTTACCTTTTTAAGGGTAACACTGAAGCTTTCTTT. The chain carries TRBV6-5 and TRBJ1-1; D not resolved. The CDR3 has 15 amino acids. Trimming left V 2 bases short and J 2 bases short, with 12 bases between. From germline, CDR1 is MNHEY and CDR2 SVGAGI.